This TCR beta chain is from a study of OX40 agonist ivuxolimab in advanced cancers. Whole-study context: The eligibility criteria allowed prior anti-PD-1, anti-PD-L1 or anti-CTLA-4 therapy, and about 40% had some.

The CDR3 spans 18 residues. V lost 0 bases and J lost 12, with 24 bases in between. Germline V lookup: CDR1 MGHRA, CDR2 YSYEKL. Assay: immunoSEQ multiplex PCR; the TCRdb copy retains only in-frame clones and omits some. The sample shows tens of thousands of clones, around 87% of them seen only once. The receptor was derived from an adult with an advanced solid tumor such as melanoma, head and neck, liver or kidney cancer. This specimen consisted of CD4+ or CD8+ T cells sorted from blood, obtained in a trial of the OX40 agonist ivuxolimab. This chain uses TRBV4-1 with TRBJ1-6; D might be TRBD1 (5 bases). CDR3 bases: TGCGCCAGCAGCCAAGACCCCGGGACGAGGAGAGGGATGGGACCCCTCCACTTT. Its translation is CASSQDPGTRRGMGPLHF.